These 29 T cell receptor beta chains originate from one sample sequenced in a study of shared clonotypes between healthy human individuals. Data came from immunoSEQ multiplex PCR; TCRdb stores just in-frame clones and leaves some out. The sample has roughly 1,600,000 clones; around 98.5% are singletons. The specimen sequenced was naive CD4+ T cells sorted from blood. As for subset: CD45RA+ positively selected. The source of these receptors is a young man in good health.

For the CDR3, the DNA is TGTGCCAGAAGACAGGGTCTATGTGGCAATCAGCCCCAGCATTTT. Protein: CARRQGLCGNQPQHF. V usage is TRBV28 and J usage is TRBJ1-5; 7 bases align to TRBD1. The CDR3 contains 15 residues. Germline V gene lookup returns CDR1 MDHEN and CDR2 SYDVKM. Trimming took 9 bases from V and 2 from J; bases not matched to a gene: 10.

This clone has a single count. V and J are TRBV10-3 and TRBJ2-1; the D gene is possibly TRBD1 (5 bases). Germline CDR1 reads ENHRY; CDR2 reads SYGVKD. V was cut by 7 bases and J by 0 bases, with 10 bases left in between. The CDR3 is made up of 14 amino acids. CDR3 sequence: CAINRDSSYNEQFF. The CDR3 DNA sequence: TGTGCCATCAATAGAGACAGCTCCTACAATGAGCAGTTCTTC.

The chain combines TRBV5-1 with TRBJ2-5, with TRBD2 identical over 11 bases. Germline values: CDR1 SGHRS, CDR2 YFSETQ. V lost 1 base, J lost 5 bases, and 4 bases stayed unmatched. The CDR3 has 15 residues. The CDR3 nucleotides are TGCGCCAGCAGCTTGCCACTAGCGGGAGCGGAGACCCAGTACTTC. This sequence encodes CASSLPLAGAETQYF.

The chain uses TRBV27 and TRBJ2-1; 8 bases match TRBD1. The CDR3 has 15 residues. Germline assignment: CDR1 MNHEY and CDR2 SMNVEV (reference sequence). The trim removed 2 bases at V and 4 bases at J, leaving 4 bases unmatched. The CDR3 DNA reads TGTGCCAGCAGTTTACTGGACAGGGTGTACAATGAGCAGTTCTTC. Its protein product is CASSLLDRVYNEQFF.

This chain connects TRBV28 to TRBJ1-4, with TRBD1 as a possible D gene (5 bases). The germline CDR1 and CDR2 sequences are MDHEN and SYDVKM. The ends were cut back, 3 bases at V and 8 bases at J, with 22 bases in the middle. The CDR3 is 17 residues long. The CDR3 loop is CASSFLSRGRVGEKLFF. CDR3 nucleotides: TGTGCCAGCAGTTTTCTGTCTCGGGGCAGGGTTGGGGAAAAACTGTTTTTT.

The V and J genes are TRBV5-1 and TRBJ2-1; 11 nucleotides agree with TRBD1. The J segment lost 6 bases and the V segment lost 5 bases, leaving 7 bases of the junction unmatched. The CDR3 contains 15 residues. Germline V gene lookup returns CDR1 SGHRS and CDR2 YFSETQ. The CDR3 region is CASRSGQGAFNEQFF. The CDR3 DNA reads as TGCGCCAGCAGGTCCGGACAGGGGGCATTCAATGAGCAGTTCTTC.

Written as DNA, the CDR3 is TGTGCCAGCACTAGTCGGGCAGGGGTGTGGGAGCAGTACTTC. It encodes CASTSRAGVWEQYF. The chain has TRBV27 and TRBJ2-7, with a tentative D call TRBD1 (6 bases). The CDR3 loop spans 14 amino acids. CDR1 and CDR2 from the germline V gene are MNHEY and SMNVEV (reference sequence). V lost 7 bases to trimming and J lost 7 bases, with 20 bases between them.

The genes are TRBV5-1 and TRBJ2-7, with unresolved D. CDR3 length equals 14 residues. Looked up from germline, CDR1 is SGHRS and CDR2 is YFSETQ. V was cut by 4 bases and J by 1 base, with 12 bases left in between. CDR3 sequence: CASSPIESSYEQYF. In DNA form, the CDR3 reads TGCGCCAGCAGCCCCATAGAGAGTTCCTACGAGCAGTACTTC.

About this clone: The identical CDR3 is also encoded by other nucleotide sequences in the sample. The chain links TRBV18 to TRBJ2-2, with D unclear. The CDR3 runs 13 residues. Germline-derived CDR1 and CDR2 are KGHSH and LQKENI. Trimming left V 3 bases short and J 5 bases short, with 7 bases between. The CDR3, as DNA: TGTGCCAGCTCACCTCTAAGTACCGGGGAGCTGTTTTTT. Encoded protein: CASSPLSTGELFF. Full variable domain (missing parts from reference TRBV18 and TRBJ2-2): NAGVMQNPRHLVRRRGQEARLRCSPMKGHSHVYWYRQLPEEGLKFMVYLQKENIIDESGMPKERFSAEFPKEGPSILRIQQVVRGDSAAYFCASSPLSTGELFFGEGSRLTVL.

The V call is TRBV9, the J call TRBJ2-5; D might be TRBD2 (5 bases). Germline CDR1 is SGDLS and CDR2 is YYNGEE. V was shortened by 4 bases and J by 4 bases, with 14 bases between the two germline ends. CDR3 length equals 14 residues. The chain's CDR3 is CASSPQTSSETQYF. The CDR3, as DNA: TGTGCCAGCAGCCCCCAAACTAGTTCAGAGACCCAGTACTTC.

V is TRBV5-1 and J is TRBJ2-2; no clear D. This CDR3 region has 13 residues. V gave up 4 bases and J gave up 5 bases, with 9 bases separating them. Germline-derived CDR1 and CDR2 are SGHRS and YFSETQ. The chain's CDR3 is CASSPRRTGELFF. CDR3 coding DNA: TGCGCCAGCAGCCCGCGTCGTACCGGGGAGCTGTTTTTT. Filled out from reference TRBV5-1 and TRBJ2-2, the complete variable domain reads KAGVTQTPRYLIKTRGQQVTLSCSPISGHRSVSWYQQTPGQGLQFLFEYFSETQRNKGNFPGRFSGRQFSNSRSEMNVSTLELGDSALYLCASSPRRTGELFFGEGSRLTVL.

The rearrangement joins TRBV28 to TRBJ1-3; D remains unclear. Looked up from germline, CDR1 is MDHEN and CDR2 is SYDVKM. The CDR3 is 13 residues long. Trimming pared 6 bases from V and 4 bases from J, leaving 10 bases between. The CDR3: CASSTLPGNTIYF. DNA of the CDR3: TGTGCCAGCAGCACACTCCCCGGAAACACCATATATTTT.

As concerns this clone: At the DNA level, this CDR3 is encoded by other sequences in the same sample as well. The CDR3 loop is CASSLGHPNTEAFF. The CDR3 DNA sequence: TGCGCCAGCAGCTTGGGACACCCGAACACTGAAGCTTTCTTT. V is TRBV5-1 and J is TRBJ1-1; D is uncertain. CDR1 and CDR2 from the germline V gene are SGHRS and YFSETQ. The V gene lost 0 bases and the J gene lost 1 base, with 7 bases spanning the gap. There are 14 residues in the CDR3.

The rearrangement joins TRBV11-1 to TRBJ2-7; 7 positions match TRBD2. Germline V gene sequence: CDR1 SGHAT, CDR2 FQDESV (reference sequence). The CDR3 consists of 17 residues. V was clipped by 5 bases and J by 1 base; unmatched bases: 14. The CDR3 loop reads CASSPQGLRERSYEQYF. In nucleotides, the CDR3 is TGTGCCAGCAGCCCGCAGGGATTGCGGGAGAGGTCCTACGAGCAGTACTTC.

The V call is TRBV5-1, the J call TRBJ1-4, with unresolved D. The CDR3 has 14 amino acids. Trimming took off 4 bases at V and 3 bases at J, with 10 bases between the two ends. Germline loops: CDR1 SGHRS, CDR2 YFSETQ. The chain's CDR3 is CASSVGISNEKLFF. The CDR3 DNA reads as TGCGCCAGCAGCGTCGGGATATCTAATGAAAAACTGTTTTTT.

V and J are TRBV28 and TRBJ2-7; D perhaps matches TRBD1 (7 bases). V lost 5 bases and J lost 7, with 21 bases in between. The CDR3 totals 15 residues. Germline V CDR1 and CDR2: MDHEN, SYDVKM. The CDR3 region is CASSTPGTEGGEQYF. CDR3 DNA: TGTGCCAGCAGTACGCCCGGGACAGAAGGGGGGGAGCAGTACTTC. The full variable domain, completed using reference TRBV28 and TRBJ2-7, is DVKVTQSSRYLVKRTGEKVFLECVQDMDHENMFWYRQDPGLGLRLIYFSYDVKMKEKGDIPEGYSVSREKKERFSLILESASTNQTSMYLCASSTPGTEGGEQYFGPGTRLTVT.

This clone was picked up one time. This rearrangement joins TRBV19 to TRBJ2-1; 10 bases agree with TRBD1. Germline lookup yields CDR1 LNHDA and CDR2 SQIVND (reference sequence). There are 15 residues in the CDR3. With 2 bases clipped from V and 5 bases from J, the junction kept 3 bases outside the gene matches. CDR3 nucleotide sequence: TGTGCCAGTAGTATAAGGGACAGGGGTAACAATGAGCAGTTCTTC. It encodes CASSIRDRGNNEQFF.

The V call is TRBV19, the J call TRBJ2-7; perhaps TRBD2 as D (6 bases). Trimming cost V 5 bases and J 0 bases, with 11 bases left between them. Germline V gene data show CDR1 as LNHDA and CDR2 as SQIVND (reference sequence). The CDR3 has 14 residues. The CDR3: CASSPPGSSYEQYF. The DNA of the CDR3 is TGTGCCAGTAGTCCCCCCGGGAGCTCCTACGAGCAGTACTTC. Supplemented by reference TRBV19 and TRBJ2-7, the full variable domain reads DGGITQSPKYLFRKEGQNVTLSCEQNLNHDAMYWYRQDPGQGLRLIYYSQIVNDFQKGDIAEGYSVSREKKESFPLTVTSAQKNPTAFYLCASSPPGSSYEQYFGPGTRLTVT.

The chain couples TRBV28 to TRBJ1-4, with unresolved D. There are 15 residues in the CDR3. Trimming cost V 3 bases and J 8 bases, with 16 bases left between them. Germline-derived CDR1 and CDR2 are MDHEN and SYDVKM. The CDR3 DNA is TGTGCCAGCAGTTTGGTCGGTGAGGTGCGGGAAAAACTGTTTTTT. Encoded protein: CASSLVGEVREKLFF.

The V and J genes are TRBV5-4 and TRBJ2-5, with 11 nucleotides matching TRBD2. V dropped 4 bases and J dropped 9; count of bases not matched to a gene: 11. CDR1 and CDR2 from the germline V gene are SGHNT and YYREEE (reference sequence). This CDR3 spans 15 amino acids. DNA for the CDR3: TGTGCCAGCAGCCAAGGGACTAGCGGCGAGTTGGCCCAGTACTTC. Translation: CASSQGTSGELAQYF.

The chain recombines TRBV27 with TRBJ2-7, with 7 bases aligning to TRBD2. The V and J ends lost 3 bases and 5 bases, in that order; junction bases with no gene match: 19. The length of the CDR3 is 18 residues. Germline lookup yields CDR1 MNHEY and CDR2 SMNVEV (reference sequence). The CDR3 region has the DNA TGTGCCAGCAGTTTCTCAGGGCCGGGAGGAACCTTATACCACGAGCAGTACTTC. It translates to CASSFSGPGGTLYHEQYF.

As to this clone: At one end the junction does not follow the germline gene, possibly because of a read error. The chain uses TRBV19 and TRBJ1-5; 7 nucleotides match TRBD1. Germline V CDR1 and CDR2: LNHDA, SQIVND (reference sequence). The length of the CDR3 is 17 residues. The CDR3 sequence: CASSNEQGRYSNQPQHF. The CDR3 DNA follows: TGCGCCAGTAGTAATGAACAGGGGAGATATAGCAATCAGCCCCAGCATTTT.

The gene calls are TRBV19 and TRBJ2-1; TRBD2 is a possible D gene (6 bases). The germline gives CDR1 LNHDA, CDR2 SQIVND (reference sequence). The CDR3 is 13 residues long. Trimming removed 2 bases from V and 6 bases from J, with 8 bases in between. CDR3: CASSISGSNEQFF. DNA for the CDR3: TGTGCCAGTAGTATATCCGGGAGCAATGAGCAGTTCTTC. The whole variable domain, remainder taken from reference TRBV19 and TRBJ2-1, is DGGITQSPKYLFRKEGQNVTLSCEQNLNHDAMYWYRQDPGQGLRLIYYSQIVNDFQKGDIAEGYSVSREKKESFPLTVTSAQKNPTAFYLCASSISGSNEQFFGPGTRLTVL.

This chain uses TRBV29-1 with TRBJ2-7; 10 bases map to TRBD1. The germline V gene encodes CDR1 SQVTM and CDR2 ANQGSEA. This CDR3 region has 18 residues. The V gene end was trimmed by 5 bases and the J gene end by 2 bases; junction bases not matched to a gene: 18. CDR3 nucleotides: TGCAGCGTTCAACAGACATCGGGACAGGGGTTATATGCCTACGAGCAGTACTTC. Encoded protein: CSVQQTSGQGLYAYEQYF.

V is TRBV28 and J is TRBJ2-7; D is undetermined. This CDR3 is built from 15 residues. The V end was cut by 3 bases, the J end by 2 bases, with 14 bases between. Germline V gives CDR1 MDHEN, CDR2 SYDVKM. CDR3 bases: TGTGCCAGCAGTTTGGCCGCCACCTCAACCTACGAGCAGTACTTC. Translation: CASSLAATSTYEQYF.

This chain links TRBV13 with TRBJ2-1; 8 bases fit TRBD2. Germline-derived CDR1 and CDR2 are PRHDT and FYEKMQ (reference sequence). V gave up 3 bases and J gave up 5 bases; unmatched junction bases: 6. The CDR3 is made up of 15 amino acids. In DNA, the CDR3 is TGTGCCAGCAGCTTGACGGGAGGGCCGAACAATGAGCAGTTCTTC. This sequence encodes CASSLTGGPNNEQFF.

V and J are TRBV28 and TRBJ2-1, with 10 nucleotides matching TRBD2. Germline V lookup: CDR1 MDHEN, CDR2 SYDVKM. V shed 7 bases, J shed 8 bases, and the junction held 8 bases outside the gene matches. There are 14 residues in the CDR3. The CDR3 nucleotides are TGTGCCAGCAACCTAGCGGGAGAAAGGTATGAGCAGTTCTTC. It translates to CASNLAGERYEQFF.

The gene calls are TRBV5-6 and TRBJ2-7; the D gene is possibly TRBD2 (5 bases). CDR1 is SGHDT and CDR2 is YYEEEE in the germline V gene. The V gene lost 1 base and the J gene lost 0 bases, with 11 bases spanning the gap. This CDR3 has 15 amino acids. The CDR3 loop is CASSLRGKSSYEQYF. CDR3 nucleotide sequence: TGTGCCAGCAGCTTGCGAGGGAAAAGCTCCTACGAGCAGTACTTC.

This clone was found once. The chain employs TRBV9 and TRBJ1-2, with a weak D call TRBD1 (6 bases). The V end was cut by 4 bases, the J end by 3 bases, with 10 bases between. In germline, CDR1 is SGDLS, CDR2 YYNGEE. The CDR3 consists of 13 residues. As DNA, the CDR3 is TGTGCCAGCAGCACTGGGGGCCACTATGGCTACACCTTC. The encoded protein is CASSTGGHYGYTF.